Below are 19 T cell receptor beta chains sequenced from a single sample in a study of cytomegalovirus exposure and HLA in healthy donors. PCR primers comprised 60 Vbeta and 13 Jbeta primers. The data were produced by immunoSEQ multiplex PCR, yet TCRdb's version contains in-frame clones alone and is incomplete. The sample lists roughly 86,000 clones; about three quarters were seen once. Sequencing was performed on PBMCs. The receptors stem from a female donor in good health and CMV-seronegative.

This chain uses TRBV9 with TRBJ2-1; D uncertain. The CDR3 spans 13 residues. Trimming cost V 3 bases and J 2 bases, with 6 bases left between them. Germline-derived CDR1 and CDR2 are SGDLS and YYNGEE. CDR3 DNA: TGTGCCAGCAGCGGCGGAACCTACAATGAGCAGTTCTTC. Translation: CASSGGTYNEQFF.

The chain combines TRBV19 with TRBJ1-5; 9 bases match TRBD1. Germline CDR1 reads LNHDA; CDR2 reads SQIVND (reference sequence). This CDR3 spans 14 amino acids. V was clipped by 6 bases and J by 3 bases; unmatched bases: 3. Written as DNA, the CDR3 is TGTGCCAGTAGGGGACAGGGAAACAATCAGCCCCAGCATTTT. Protein product: CASRGQGNNQPQHF.

The genes are TRBV5-1 and TRBJ1-3; 8 bases are a match to TRBD1. The CDR3 has 16 residues. Germline values: CDR1 SGHRS, CDR2 YFSETQ. Unmatched junction bases numbered 6, after V lost 4 bases and J lost 0 bases. CDR3 DNA sequence: TGCGCCAGCAGCATCGGACAGGGAAGCTCTGGAAACACCATATATTTT. Protein product: CASSIGQGSSGNTIYF.

The chain carries TRBV2 and TRBJ1-2; D is possibly TRBD1 (5 bases). Germline-derived CDR1 and CDR2 are SNHLY and FYNNEI. CDR3 length equals 13 residues. V was shortened by 5 bases and J by 3 bases, with 10 bases between the two germline ends. As DNA, the CDR3 is TGTGCCAGCAGTCTCGGGGGGGACTATGGCTACACCTTC. It is translated as CASSLGGDYGYTF.

V gene TRBV7-9 combines with J gene TRBJ2-7; 16 bases fit TRBD2. The CDR3 runs to 15 residues. Germline CDR1 is SEHNR and CDR2 is FQNEAQ (reference sequence). With 4 bases clipped from V and 7 bases from J, the junction kept 4 bases outside the gene matches. The CDR3 sequence: CASSSGTSGGAEQYF. The DNA of the CDR3 is TGTGCCAGCAGCTCAGGGACTAGCGGGGGGGCTGAGCAGTACTTC.

This chain joins TRBV30 and TRBJ2-3; D gene unclear. This CDR3 has 14 residues. Trimming stripped 0 bases from V and 2 bases from J, with 9 bases between. The germline CDR1 and CDR2 sequences are GTSNPN and SVGIG (reference sequence). The CDR3 sequence is CAWSVPGTTDTQYF. In DNA, the CDR3 is TGTGCCTGGAGTGTACCAGGAACCACAGATACGCAGTATTTT.

The chain combines TRBV25-1 with TRBJ2-2; a weak D match, TRBD1 (6 bases). The CDR3 is 15 residues long. Between the trimmed V and J ends, which lost 3 bases and 4 bases, there was a span of 12 bases. CDR1 is MGHDK, CDR2 SYGVNS, per germline. For the CDR3, the DNA is TGTGCCAGCAGTGACCGGCAGGGGCTCACCGGGGAGCTGTTTTTT. It specifies CASSDRQGLTGELFF.

This rearrangement joins TRBV6-6 to TRBJ2-1, with 8 bases fitting TRBD1. The junction had 6 bases not matched to a gene; V was cut back by 6 bases and J by 5 bases. The CDR3 is made up of 14 amino acids. The germline gives CDR1 MNHNY, CDR2 SVGAGI (reference sequence). CDR3 bases: TGTGCCAGCAGCGCCGGGACAGGCAACAATGAGCAGTTCTTC. Translating it yields CASSAGTGNNEQFF.

This chain connects TRBV6-6 to TRBJ1-5, with 8 bases fitting TRBD1. The V gene's germline CDR1 is MNHNY and CDR2 SVGAGI (reference sequence). CDR3 length equals 15 residues. V was clipped by 0 bases and J by 5 bases; unmatched bases: 3. CDR3 region: CASSYSSGGYQPQHF. Here the CDR3 DNA reads TGTGCCAGCAGTTACTCATCAGGGGGCTATCAGCCCCAGCATTTT.

This clone was seen a few times. The chain employs TRBV7-8 and TRBJ1-2; a possible D gene is TRBD1 (5 bases). V lost 3 bases, J lost 4 bases, and 9 bases lay in between. Germline CDR1 is SGHVS and CDR2 is FQNEAQ. The CDR3 spans 13 residues. The CDR3 loop reads CASSLGLSYGYTF. In DNA form, the CDR3 reads TGTGCCAGCAGCTTGGGACTGAGCTATGGCTACACCTTC. Full variable domain (missing parts from reference TRBV7-8 and TRBJ1-2): GAGVSQSPRYKVAKRGQDVALRCDPISGHVSLFWYQQALGQGPEFLTYFQNEAQLDKSGLPSDRFFAERPEGSVSTLKIQRTQQEDSAVYLCASSLGLSYGYTFGSGTRLTVV.

This clone came up a few times. V and J are TRBV5-5 and TRBJ2-7, with a weak D call TRBD2 (5 bases). Deletions cut 0 bases from V and 3 bases from J, with 13 bases between. The CDR3 sequence is 15 residues long. The V gene's germline CDR1 is SGHKS and CDR2 YYEKEE (reference sequence). This CDR3 is CASSLGASPDYEQYF. Written as DNA, the CDR3 is TGTGCCAGCAGCTTGGGGGCTAGCCCCGACTACGAGCAGTACTTC.

This chain links TRBV7-9 with TRBJ1-1, with D possibly TRBD1 on 5 matching bases. The CDR3 loop spans 16 amino acids. Per the germline V gene, CDR1 is SEHNR and CDR2 is FQNEAQ (reference sequence). Trimming shortened V by 5 bases and J by 2 bases, and 18 bases separated the two germline ends. The CDR3: CASSLLRQTPNTEAFF. The CDR3 DNA reads as TGTGCCAGCAGCCTACTGCGACAGACACCAAACACTGAAGCTTTCTTT.

V gene TRBV7-2 combines with J gene TRBJ2-7; tentatively, D is TRBD2 (6 bases). The germline V and J ends were trimmed by 8 bases and 5 bases, with 19 bases remaining between them. The CDR3 is 14 residues long. CDR1 and CDR2 from the germline V gene are SGHTA and FQGNSA. The chain's CDR3 is CASRRERSLHEQYF. The CDR3 DNA is TGTGCCAGCCGCCGGGAGCGGAGCCTCCACGAGCAGTACTTC.

This chain uses TRBV7-8 with TRBJ1-5; tentative D call: TRBD1 (5 bases). Trimming left V 5 bases short and J 6 bases short, with 17 bases between. The length of the CDR3 is 15 residues. The germline gives CDR1 SGHVS, CDR2 FQNEAQ. This CDR3 reads CASSPREGGGQPQHF. For the CDR3, the DNA is TGTGCCAGCAGCCCGCGGGAGGGTGGGGGTCAGCCCCAGCATTTT.

The chain uses TRBV30 and TRBJ2-3; 10 nucleotides agree with TRBD2. This CDR3 has 16 amino acids. From germline, CDR1 is GTSNPN and CDR2 SVGIG (reference sequence). V lost 0 bases to trimming and J lost 2 bases; unmatched junction nucleotides: 5. CDR3 nucleotides: TGTGCCTGGAGTGTGGGGCTAGCGGGGGACACAGATACGCAGTATTTT. Protein: CAWSVGLAGDTDTQYF.

V is TRBV6-5 and J is TRBJ1-2; a possible D gene is TRBD1 (5 bases). CDR3 length: 16 residues. V was clipped by 0 bases and J by 8 bases, with 19 bases between them. The germline CDR1 and CDR2 sequences are MNHEY and SVGAGI. CDR3 nucleotides: TGTGCCAGCAGTTACTCGAGCGCAGGGAGGGCCCTAGGCTACACCTTC. Its translation: CASSYSSAGRALGYTF.

The rearrangement links TRBV7-2 to TRBJ1-1; D uncertain. V was clipped by 6 bases and J by 1 base, with 9 bases between them. The CDR3 contains 13 residues. Germline V gene lookup returns CDR1 SGHTA and CDR2 FQGNSA. The CDR3 coding sequence is TGTGCCAGCAGGATCCGGGGGAACACTGAAGCTTTCTTT. Translation gives CASRIRGNTEAFF.

This clone occurred a few times. The chain combines TRBV10-3 with TRBJ2-7; tentatively, D is TRBD2 (6 bases). Germline CDR1 ENHRY, CDR2 SYGVKD. There are 14 residues in the CDR3. V shed 5 bases and J shed 3 bases, with 14 bases lying between them. CDR3 residues: CAISSISGFYEQYF. The CDR3 DNA sequence: TGTGCCATCAGTTCTATTAGCGGATTCTACGAGCAGTACTTC.

This chain uses TRBV7-9 with TRBJ1-1; TRBD1 agrees at 8 bases. The germline V gene has CDR1 SEHNR and CDR2 FQNEAQ (reference sequence). This CDR3 comprises 15 residues. With 0 bases clipped from V and 11 bases from J, the junction kept 11 bases outside the gene matches. CDR3 DNA sequence: TGTGCCAGCAGCTTAGCGGAGGCAGGGGGCATGTTGGCTTTCTTT. It specifies CASSLAEAGGMLAFF.